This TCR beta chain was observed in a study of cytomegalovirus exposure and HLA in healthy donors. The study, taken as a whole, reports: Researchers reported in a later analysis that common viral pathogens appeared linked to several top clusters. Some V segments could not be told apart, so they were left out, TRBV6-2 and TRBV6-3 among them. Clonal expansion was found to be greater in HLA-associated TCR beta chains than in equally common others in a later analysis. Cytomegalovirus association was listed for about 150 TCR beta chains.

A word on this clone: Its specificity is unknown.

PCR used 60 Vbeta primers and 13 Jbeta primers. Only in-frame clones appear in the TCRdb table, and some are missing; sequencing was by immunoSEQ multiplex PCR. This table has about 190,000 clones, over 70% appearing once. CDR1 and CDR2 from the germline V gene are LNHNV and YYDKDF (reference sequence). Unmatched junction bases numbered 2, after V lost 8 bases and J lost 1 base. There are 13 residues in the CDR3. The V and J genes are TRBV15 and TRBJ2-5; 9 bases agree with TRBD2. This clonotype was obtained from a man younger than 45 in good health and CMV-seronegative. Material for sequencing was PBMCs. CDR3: CATGAGGQETQYF. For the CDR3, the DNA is TGTGCCACCGGAGCGGGGGGCCAAGAGACCCAGTACTTC.